A selection of T cell receptor beta chains follows, all from one sample in a study of cytomegalovirus exposure and HLA in healthy donors. This table comes from immunoSEQ multiplex PCR, and its TCRdb copy is limited to in-frame clones, with some not included. The sample comprises more than 150,000 clones, about 88% of which are singletons, and just under 3% rests with the top ten. Sample: PBMCs. These receptor sequences come from a man younger than 30 in good health and CMV-seronegative. Each CDR3 is given with its conserved first and last residue. Each record gives: D gene, V gene, J gene, clone size, CDR3 protein, CDR3 DNA. A D gene is named only where the DNA matches it firmly. Clone size is stated in some rows and not others, as once, few, many or a class when expanded.

d_gene: TRBD1; v_gene: TRBV10-2; j_gene: TRBJ2-1; abundance: NA; CDR3aa: CASSEGTGYNEQFF; CDR3nt: TGCGCCAGCAGTGAAGGGACAGGCTACAATGAGCAGTTCTTC
d_gene: NA; v_gene: TRBV7-2; j_gene: TRBJ1-2; abundance: NA; CDR3aa: CASSRGQYGYTF; CDR3nt: TGTGCCAGCAGCCGAGGACAATATGGCTACACCTTC
d_gene: NA; v_gene: TRBV7-7; j_gene: TRBJ1-1; abundance: NA; CDR3aa: CASSPLEGGGNTEAFF; CDR3nt: TGTGCTAGCAGCCCCCTCGAGGGTGGAGGGAACACTGAAGCTTTCTTT
d_gene: NA; v_gene: TRBV29-1; j_gene: TRBJ1-3; abundance: NA; CDR3aa: CSVELRDSGNTIYF; CDR3nt: TGCAGCGTTGAGTTGAGGGATTCTGGAAACACCATATATTTT
d_gene: NA; v_gene: TRBV6-5; j_gene: TRBJ1-2; abundance: NA; CDR3aa: CASSYTNKLGYTF; CDR3nt: TGTGCCAGCAGTTACACAAACAAGTTGGGCTACACCTTC
d_gene: NA; v_gene: TRBV7-9; j_gene: TRBJ2-1; abundance: NA; CDR3aa: CASSLVRQGGDEQFF; CDR3nt: TGTGCCAGCAGCTTAGTGAGGCAGGGCGGGGATGAGCAGTTCTTC
d_gene: TRBD1; v_gene: TRBV7-7; j_gene: TRBJ2-4; abundance: NA; CDR3aa: CASSLGGVTGIAKNIQYF; CDR3nt: TGTGCTAGCAGCTTAGGAGGTGTGACAGGGATAGCCAAAAACATTCAGTACTTC
d_gene: NA; v_gene: TRBV6-5; j_gene: TRBJ2-1; abundance: NA; CDR3aa: CASSYSGASYNEQFF; CDR3nt: TGTGCCAGCAGTTACTCTGGGGCCTCCTACAATGAGCAGTTCTTC
d_gene: TRBD2; v_gene: TRBV6-1; j_gene: TRBJ2-5; abundance: NA; CDR3aa: CASSEGAGGQETQYF; CDR3nt: TGTGCCAGCAGTGAGGGAGCGGGGGGGCAAGAGACCCAGTACTTC
d_gene: NA; v_gene: TRBV15; j_gene: TRBJ2-5; abundance: NA; CDR3aa: CATGAGNLETQYF; CDR3nt: TGTGCCACCGGGGCAGGGAATTTGGAGACCCAGTACTTC
d_gene: NA; v_gene: TRBV7-9; j_gene: TRBJ1-3; abundance: few; CDR3aa: CASSSTGSGNTIYF; CDR3nt: TGTGCCAGCAGCTCGACAGGATCTGGAAACACCATATATTTT